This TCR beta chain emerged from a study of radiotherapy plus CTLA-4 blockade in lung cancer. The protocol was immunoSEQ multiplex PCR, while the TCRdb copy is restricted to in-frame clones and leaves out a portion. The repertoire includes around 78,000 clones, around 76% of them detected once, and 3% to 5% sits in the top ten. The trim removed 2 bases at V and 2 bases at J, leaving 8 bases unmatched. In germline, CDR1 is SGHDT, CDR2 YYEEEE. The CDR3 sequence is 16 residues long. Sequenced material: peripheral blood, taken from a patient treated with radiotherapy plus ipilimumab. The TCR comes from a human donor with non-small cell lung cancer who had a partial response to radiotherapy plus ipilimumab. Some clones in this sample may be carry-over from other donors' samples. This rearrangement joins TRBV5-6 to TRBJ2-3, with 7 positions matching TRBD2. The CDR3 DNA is TGTGCCAGCAGCTTCGGGACTACTCAATACACAGATACGCAGTATTTT. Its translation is CASSFGTTQYTDTQYF.